This entry lists 2 T cell receptor beta chains sequenced from one sample in a study of shared clonotypes between healthy human individuals. The protocol was immunoSEQ multiplex PCR, while the TCRdb copy is restricted to in-frame clones and leaves out a portion. In the table there are hundreds of thousands of clones, nearly 98% of which are singletons. As defined, naive CD8 cells were CD45RO-negative and positively selected for CCR7, with terminally differentiated effector memory CD45RA+ cells excluded. Sequencing was carried out using naive CD8+ T cells sorted from blood. Source of these receptors: a young man in good health.

The chain employs TRBV15 and TRBJ2-3, with D perhaps TRBD1 or TRBD2 (6 bases each). V lost 8 bases and J lost 4, with 16 bases in between. The CDR3 has 14 amino acids. The germline CDR1 and CDR2 sequences are LNHNV and YYDKDF (reference sequence). CDR3 in DNA: TGTGCCACCGGTTCGGGGGCCTTCCCAGATACGCAGTATTTT. Its protein product is CATGSGAFPDTQYF. The full variable domain, completed using reference TRBV15 and TRBJ2-3, is DAMVIQNPRYQVTQFGKPVTLSCSQTLNHNVMYWYQQKSSQAPKLLFHYYDKDFNNEADTPDNFQSRRPNTSFCFLDIRSPGLGDTAMYLCATGSGAFPDTQYFGPGTRLTVL.

This chain joins TRBV6-5 and TRBJ1-1; 7 bases line up with TRBD1. The CDR3 loop spans 13 amino acids. The germline V gene encodes CDR1 MNHEY and CDR2 SVGAGI. Trimming removed 1 base from V and 4 bases from J; junction bases left unmatched: 0. The CDR3 DNA follows: TGTGCCAGCAGTTACTACAGGGGCACTGAAGCTTTCTTT. This translates into CASSYYRGTEAFF.